This TCR beta chain was documented in a study of blood T cell repertoires in COVID-19. Overall study: The study drew acute and convalescent COVID-19 samples from the United States, Italy and Spain. PBMCs, B-cell-depleted T cells, or T cells provided the cDNA or gDNA that made up the material.

The CDR3 consists of 15 residues. The V end was cut by 2 bases, the J end by 0 bases, with 9 bases between. Germline-derived CDR1 and CDR2 are LGHNA and YNFKEQ. Per the original methods: Amplifying reference gene primers gave estimates of nucleated cell counts. The table came from immunoSEQ multiplex PCR; TCRdb's copy has only in-frame clones and leaves some out. Clonal size and the V and J genes are those of that table, whereas D and trimming came from the DNA. The repertoire holds 85,000 to 130,000 clones, with approximately 85% as singletons. The sample comprised peripheral blood. The chain is built from TRBV4-2 and TRBJ2-3; D unclear. The source is a woman in her sixties or seventies with acute or convalescent COVID-19. This CDR3 is CASSQSATSTDTQYF. CDR3 in DNA: TGTGCCAGCAGCCAATCAGCGACTAGCACAGATACGCAGTATTTT.